The sequence of this T cell receptor beta chain was determined in a study of control samples from healthy donors and cancer patients. This CDR3 spans 15 amino acids. The trim removed 4 bases at V and 3 bases at J, leaving 5 bases unmatched. Germline V gene sequence: CDR1 LGHDT, CDR2 YNNKEL (reference sequence). TCRdb's table, derived via immunoSEQ multiplex PCR, lists solely in-frame clones and lacks some. The sample includes around 18,000 clones, more than 70% seen only once; the top ten take roughly 12%. The specimen sequenced was PBMCs. The TCR sequence derives from a woman aged 70-85 years with colorectal cancer. The V call is TRBV3-1 (or the pseudogene TRBV3-2), the J call TRBJ2-1; 8 bases line up with TRBD2. For the CDR3, the DNA is TGTGCCAGCAGCCCGAGCGGGAGACTCTACAATGAGCAGTTCTTC. It is translated as CASSPSGRLYNEQFF.